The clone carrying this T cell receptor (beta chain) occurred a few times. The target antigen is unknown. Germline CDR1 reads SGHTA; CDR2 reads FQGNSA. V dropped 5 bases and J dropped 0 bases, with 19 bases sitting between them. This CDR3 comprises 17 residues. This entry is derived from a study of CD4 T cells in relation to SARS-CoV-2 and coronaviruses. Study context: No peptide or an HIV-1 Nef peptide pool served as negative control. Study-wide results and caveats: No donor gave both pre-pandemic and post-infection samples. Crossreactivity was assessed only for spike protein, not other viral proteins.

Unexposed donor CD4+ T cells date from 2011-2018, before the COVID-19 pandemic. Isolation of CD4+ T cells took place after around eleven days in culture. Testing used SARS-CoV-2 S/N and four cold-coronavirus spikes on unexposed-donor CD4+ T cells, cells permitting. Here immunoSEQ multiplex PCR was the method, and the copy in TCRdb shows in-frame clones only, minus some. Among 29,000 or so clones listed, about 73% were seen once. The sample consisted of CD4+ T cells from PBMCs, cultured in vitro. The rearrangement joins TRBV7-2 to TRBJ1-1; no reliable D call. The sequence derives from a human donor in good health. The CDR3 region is CASSISWTGRMNTEAFF. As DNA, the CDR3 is TGTGCCAGCAGCATTAGTTGGACTGGGCGGATGAACACTGAAGCTTTCTTT.